Detailed here is one T cell receptor beta chain. Its cognate antigen is unknown. Relative to the germline gene, one junction end is altered; a read error may explain this. This entry belongs to a study of shared clonotypes between healthy human individuals. Study-level findings and limits: The represented genetic and exposure-history diversity was limited by the small number of donors.

Every donor, a Caucasian adult, lived in Nashville, Tennessee. Evenly divided among several immunoSEQ plates was the genomic DNA of each subset. Profiled with immunoSEQ multiplex PCR; TCRdb holds only in-frame clones, not every one. The sample yields hundreds of thousands of clones, roughly 77% seen once. This sequence was found in a woman aged 40 to 50 in good health. Some clones in this sample may be carry-over from other donors' samples. The material sequenced was PBMCs.

The CDR3: CASSPENF. Written as DNA, the CDR3 is TGTGCCAGCAGCCCGGAGAACTTT. The chain recombines TRBV7-9 with TRBJ1-4; D unclear. Germline CDR1 SEHNR, CDR2 FQNEAQ (reference sequence). The CDR3 extends over 8 amino acids.